The next 6 T cell receptor beta chains were all read from a single sample in a study of cytomegalovirus exposure and HLA in healthy donors. Measured with immunoSEQ multiplex PCR; TCRdb has only the in-frame clones, and not every one. Of 150,000 to 200,000 clones in the sample, about 90% were seen once. Sequenced sample: PBMCs. The receptor source for this set is a woman aged 18-29 years in good health and CMV-seropositive.

This rearrangement joins TRBV6-5 to TRBJ2-3, with TRBD2 matching over 8 bases. The CDR3 runs to 16 residues. J was trimmed by 1 base and V by 4 bases; bases with no gene match: 7. The germline gives CDR1 MNHEY, CDR2 SVGAGI. CDR3 bases: TGTGCCAGCAGTTGGGGAGCGGGAGCGCGCACAGATACGCAGTATTTT. Protein product: CASSWGAGARTDTQYF.

This chain uses TRBV15 with TRBJ2-1, with 7 bases matching TRBD2. The germline CDR1 and CDR2 sequences are LNHNV and YYDKDF (reference sequence). Germline trimming cut 0 bases from V and 7 bases from J; bases unmatched to any gene: 6. The CDR3 is 15 residues long. The CDR3: CATSRDSAGDNEQFF. CDR3 nucleotides: TGTGCCACCAGCAGAGATTCCGCGGGAGATAATGAGCAGTTCTTC.

The chain has TRBV27 and TRBJ2-5; 8 bases align to TRBD2. TRBJ2-7 explains the end of the DNA better; the J call may be wrong. CDR3 size: 14 residues. Germline CDR1 is MNHEY and CDR2 is SMNVEV (reference sequence). The CDR3 DNA is TGTGCCAGCAGTTTATCCGGGAGGGCCTACGAGCAGTACTTC. Translating gives CASSLSGRAYEQYF.

This clone was seen just once. The V gene is TRBV6-1, the J gene TRBJ1-2; D not resolved. Trimming cost V 2 bases and J 4 bases, with 14 bases left between them. CDR1 is MNHNS, CDR2 SASEGT, per germline. The CDR3 is made up of 15 amino acids. Here the CDR3 reads CASSEFPGSSYGYTF. CDR3 DNA: TGTGCCAGCAGTGAATTTCCGGGGAGCTCCTATGGCTACACCTTC.

The J gene is TRBJ2-5, the V gene TRBV5-1; TRBD1 is a possible D gene (5 bases). Trimming stripped 2 bases from V and 4 bases from J, with 9 bases between. The CDR3 is 13 amino acids. CDR1 SGHRS and CDR2 YFSETQ come from the germline V gene. CDR3 residues: CASSFSRVETQYF. In nucleotides, the CDR3 is TGCGCCAGCAGCTTTTCCAGGGTAGAGACCCAGTACTTC.

The chain combines TRBV30 with TRBJ1-1; D ambiguous. Trimming took off 2 bases at V and 6 bases at J, with 16 bases between the two ends. This CDR3 is built from 14 residues. Germline loops: CDR1 GTSNPN, CDR2 SVGIG (reference sequence). The DNA for the CDR3 is TGTGCCTGGAGTCGCCGGGAGCTTGAGCCTGAAGCTTTCTTT. Residues: CAWSRRELEPEAFF. Together with reference TRBV30 and TRBJ1-1, the CDR3 gives the full variable domain: SQTIHQWPATLVQPVGSPLSLECTVEGTSNPNLYWYRQAAGRGLQLLFYSVGIGQISSEVPQNLSASRPQDRQFILSSKKLLLSDSGFYLCAWSRRELEPEAFFGQGTRLTVV.